This T cell receptor beta chain was obtained from a study of T cells in Graves' hyperthyroidism and ophthalmopathy. Study findings and constraints: Ophthalmopathy was predicted by the model a median of approximately 6 months ahead of onset. Clonotypes that were expanded in thyroid above 0.001 mostly appeared in blood too.

Amplified regions were TCR beta CDR3 sequences from RNA transcripts. An initial round of RT-PCR targeting the TCR CDR3 relied on the HTBI primer set. A single record per CDR3 protein comes from TCRdb applying MiXCR to the multiplex PCR reads. This repertoire shows fewer than 600,000 distinct CDR3 sequences, approximately 15% found once; its top ten account for about a sixth. This clonotype was counted at least ten times. The antigen remains unidentified. Hyperthyroidism, newly diagnosed and lasting under 2 months, affected patients aged 18 to 65. The source of the PBMCs was approximately 10 ml of fresh peripheral blood. This clonotype was obtained from a woman aged 18 to 35 with Graves' hyperthyroidism. Sequencing was carried out using blood.

CDR3 sequence: CASCQFMKREHLYNEQFF. CDR3 sequence (DNA): TGTGCCAGCTGCCAATTCATGAAGCGGGAGCACCTCTACAATGAGCAGTTCTTC. The chain has TRBV11-2 and TRBJ2-1; TRBD2 aligns across 8 bases. Trimming at V came to 8 bases and at J to 3 bases, leaving 18 bases not matched to a gene. The CDR3 is made up of 18 amino acids. The germline V gene has CDR1 SGHAT and CDR2 FQNNGV.